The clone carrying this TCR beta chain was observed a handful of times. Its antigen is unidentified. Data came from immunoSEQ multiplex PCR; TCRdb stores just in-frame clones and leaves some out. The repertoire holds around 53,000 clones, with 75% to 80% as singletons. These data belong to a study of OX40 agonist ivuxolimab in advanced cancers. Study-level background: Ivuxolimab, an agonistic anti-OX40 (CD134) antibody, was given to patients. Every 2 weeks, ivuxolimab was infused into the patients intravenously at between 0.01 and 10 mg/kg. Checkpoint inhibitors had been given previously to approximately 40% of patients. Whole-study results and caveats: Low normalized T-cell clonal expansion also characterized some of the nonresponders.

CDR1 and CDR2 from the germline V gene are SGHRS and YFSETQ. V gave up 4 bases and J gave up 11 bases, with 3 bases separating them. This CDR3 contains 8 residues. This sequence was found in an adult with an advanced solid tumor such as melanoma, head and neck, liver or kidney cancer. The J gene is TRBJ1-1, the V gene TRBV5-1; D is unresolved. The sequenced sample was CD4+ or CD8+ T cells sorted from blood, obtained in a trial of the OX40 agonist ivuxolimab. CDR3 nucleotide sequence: TGCGCCAGCAGCGCGGCTTTCTTT. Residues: CASSAAFF. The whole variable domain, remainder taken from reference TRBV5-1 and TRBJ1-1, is KAGVTQTPRYLIKTRGQQVTLSCSPISGHRSVSWYQQTPGQGLQFLFEYFSETQRNKGNFPGRFSGRQFSNSRSEMNVSTLELGDSALYLCASSAAFFGQGTRLTVV.